Each of the 14 T cell receptor beta chains below was sequenced from the same sample in a study of blood T cells in healthy people across ages. The second PCR ran about 6 to 12 cycles with a sample-barcoded 5' primer and J-beta primers. TCRdb itself ran the 5' RACE reads through MiXCR, one entry per CDR3 protein. The data show around 790,000 distinct CDR3 sequences, around 43% seen once. The material sequenced was blood. These TCRs come from a man in his sixties in good health.

V and J are TRBV7-2 and TRBJ2-7, with 7 bases aligning to TRBD1. V trimming: 5 bases; J trimming: 5 bases; junction bases outside the gene matches: 9. The CDR3 totals 14 residues. Germline V lookup: CDR1 SGHTA, CDR2 FQGNSA. The CDR3 loop is CASSLDRVVDEQYF. The CDR3 DNA sequence: TGTGCCAGCAGCCTAGACAGGGTGGTCGACGAGCAGTACTTC.

This chain links TRBV6-5 with TRBJ1-2; 7 nucleotides align to TRBD1. This CDR3 region has 14 residues. Germline V gene sequence: CDR1 MNHEY, CDR2 SVGAGI. Losses at the gene ends were 2 bases for V and 8 bases for J; bases not matched to a gene: 8. The CDR3 protein is CASSYTEGAGGYTF. In nucleotides, the CDR3 is TGTGCCAGCAGTTACACCGAGGGGGCAGGAGGCTACACCTTC.

This clonotype was seen a handful of times. The chain joins TRBV12-3 or TRBV12-4 to TRBJ1-5; D gene ambiguous. The CDR3 has 18 amino acids. V lost 3 bases to trimming and J lost 0 bases, with 18 bases between them. This CDR3 reads CASSFETPDHYSNQPQHF. The CDR3 nucleotides read TGTGCCAGCAGTTTTGAGACACCCGACCATTATAGCAATCAGCCCCAGCATTTT.

This rearrangement joins TRBV6-2 or TRBV6-3 to TRBJ1-1; TRBD1 agrees at 9 bases. V was clipped by 5 bases and J by 5 bases; unmatched bases: 6. The CDR3 is made up of 14 amino acids. Germline V gene sequence: CDR1 MNHEY, CDR2 SVGEGT. CDR3: CASSATGGGTEAFF. The CDR3, as DNA: TGTGCCAGCAGTGCGACAGGGGGAGGGACTGAAGCTTTCTTT.

The chain joins TRBV5-1 to TRBJ2-1; TRBD2 matches at 10 bases. The V and J ends lost 0 bases and 8 bases, in that order; junction bases with no gene match: 8. Germline CDR1 is SGHRS and CDR2 is YFSETQ. CDR3 size: 16 residues. This CDR3 is CASSLGVAGGRDEQFF. CDR3 bases: TGCGCCAGCAGCTTGGGGGTAGCGGGGGGTAGAGATGAGCAGTTCTTC.

This chain links TRBV5-6 with TRBJ2-3; TRBD2 aligns across 7 bases. The V gene end was trimmed by 4 bases and the J gene end by 0 bases; junction bases not matched to a gene: 8. Germline-derived CDR1 and CDR2 are SGHDT and YYEEEE. The CDR3 is 16 residues long. In DNA, the CDR3 is TGTGCCAGCAGCGGAGGAGCGGGGACTAGCACAGATACGCAGTATTTT. Its translation: CASSGGAGTSTDTQYF.

Regarding this clonotype: Just one base apart from a much larger clone, this may be a read error. The chain uses TRBV4-1 and TRBJ2-3; possibly TRBD2 for D (6 bases). The CDR3 loop spans 16 amino acids. The germline V gene encodes CDR1 MGHRA and CDR2 YSYEKL. The DNA of the CDR3 is TGCGCCAGCAACCAAGATCTCACAGCTAGCGCAGATACGCAGTATTTT. Residues: CASNQDLTASADTQYF.

The J gene is TRBJ1-1, the V gene TRBV18, with 10 positions matching TRBD1. V was clipped by 1 base and J by 2 bases; unmatched bases: 10. Germline CDR1 KGHSH, CDR2 LQKENI. There are 18 residues in the CDR3. This CDR3 is CASSPRAGTGAENTEAFF. For the CDR3, the DNA is TGTGCCAGCTCACCACGGGCCGGGACAGGGGCCGAAAACACTGAAGCTTTCTTT.

The chain carries TRBV20-1 and TRBJ2-3; 13 nucleotides line up with TRBD2. The CDR3 totals 16 residues. V lost 6 bases, J lost 5 bases, and 11 bases stayed unmatched. CDR1 is DFQATT, CDR2 SNEGSKA, per germline (reference sequence). CDR3 DNA: TGCAGTGCCGTCTCGGGACTAGCGGGGCGTGGAGATACGCAGTATTTT. Translated: CSAVSGLAGRGDTQYF.

This clonotype was counted between two and nine times. The chain uses TRBV20-1 and TRBJ1-1, with 9 nucleotides matching TRBD1. Germline V gene lookup returns CDR1 DFQATT and CDR2 SNEGSKA (reference sequence). The trim removed 7 bases at V and 6 bases at J, leaving 9 bases unmatched. The CDR3 spans 13 residues. The CDR3 DNA reads TGCAGTGTAATACAGGGGGCTCAATCTGAAGCTTTCTTT. Amino acids: CSVIQGAQSEAFF.

This clonotype was seen more than once but under ten times. V is TRBV6-5 and J is TRBJ2-7, with D unclear. The V gene lost 6 bases and the J gene lost 3 bases, with 12 bases spanning the gap. CDR1 and CDR2 from the germline V gene are MNHEY and SVGAGI. CDR3 size: 13 residues. The CDR3 nucleotides are TGTGCCAGCAGGCAGACCCTCGACTACGAGCAGTACTTC. This translates into CASRQTLDYEQYF.

This clonotype was counted a single time. This rearrangement joins TRBV6-5 to TRBJ1-6; D gene uncertain. V was trimmed by 0 bases and J by 7 bases, leaving 10 bases between them. This CDR3 is built from 15 residues. CDR1 is MNHEY, CDR2 SVGAGI, per germline. The CDR3 loop reads CASSYSRLSNSPLHF. The CDR3 DNA reads as TGTGCCAGCAGTTACTCGCGTCTCTCGAATTCACCCCTCCACTTT.

Ten or more counts support this clonotype. J is TRBJ2-1 and V is TRBV5-1; TRBD2 agrees at 8 bases. Germline V gene data show CDR1 as SGHRS and CDR2 as YFSETQ. V lost 0 bases, J lost 4 bases, and 0 bases stayed unmatched. This CDR3 contains 14 residues. The chain's CDR3 is CASSLGLAYNEQFF. CDR3 DNA sequence: TGCGCCAGCAGCTTGGGACTAGCGTACAATGAGCAGTTCTTC. The variable domain in full, completed from reference TRBV5-1 and TRBJ2-1, reads KAGVTQTPRYLIKTRGQQVTLSCSPISGHRSVSWYQQTPGQGLQFLFEYFSETQRNKGNFPGRFSGRQFSNSRSEMNVSTLELGDSALYLCASSLGLAYNEQFFGPGTRLTVL.

The rearrangement uses TRBV12-3 or TRBV12-4 and TRBJ2-7, with D possibly being TRBD1 or TRBD2 (5 bases each). This CDR3 is built from 13 residues. V lost 6 bases and J 4 bases, leaving 13 bases between the germline ends. CDR3 loop: CASSRQPGYEQYF. The CDR3 nucleotides read TGTGCCAGCAGCCGACAGCCGGGATACGAGCAGTACTTC.